This T cell receptor (beta chain) stems from a study of CD8+CD57+ T cells in acquired aplastic anemia. Across the study: Healthy CD8+ samples averaged about 11.0 million reads.

This CDR3 has 15 residues. V shed 4 bases and J 4 bases; nucleotides not matched to a gene: 9. Germline V gene data show CDR1 as MNHNS and CDR2 as SASEGT. This clonotype occurred many times. The study profiled TCR beta VDJ and CDR3 using genomic DNA as template. TCRdb itself ran the reads through MiXCR, one entry per CDR3 protein. The sample gives hundreds of thousands of distinct CDR3 sequences, 65% to 80% of which show up once; 4% is in the top ten. This TCR was sampled from a human donor in good health, serving as a control. Sequenced material: sorted CD4+, CD8+, or CD8+CD57+ T cells (not recorded which) from PBMCs. This chain links TRBV6-1 with TRBJ1-1, with TRBD1 matching over 7 bases. CDR3 nucleotides: TGTGCCAGCAGTGCTACAGGGGTCCCGGGCACTGAAGCTTTCTTT. It specifies CASSATGVPGTEAFF.